This T cell receptor (beta chain) was found in a study of blood T cell repertoires in COVID-19. V was shortened by 6 bases and J by 8 bases, with 13 bases between the two germline ends. Germline values: CDR1 DFQATT, CDR2 SNEGSKA (reference sequence). This CDR3 has 11 residues. This clone was found a few times. Authors' analysis steps: Scientists estimated how many nucleated cells there were by amplifying reference gene primers. TCRdb's table, derived via immunoSEQ multiplex PCR, lists solely in-frame clones and lacks some. D and trimming come from the DNA, and the V and J calls and clone size come from that table. The data show a few hundred thousand clones, around 85% seen once.

The rearrangement joins TRBV20-1 to TRBJ1-1, with D possibly matching TRBD1 (6 bases). Input material: peripheral blood. The sequence derives from a woman between 65 and 79 years old with acute or convalescent COVID-19. The CDR3 sequence is CSAQNREEAFF. CDR3 coding DNA: TGCAGTGCACAGAACAGGGAGGAAGCTTTCTTT.